A selection of T cell receptor beta chains follows, all from one sample in a study of blood T cells in healthy people across ages. TCRdb itself ran the 5' RACE reads through MiXCR, one entry per CDR3 protein. The sample yields 450,000 to 700,000 distinct CDR3 sequences, roughly 29% seen once. Sequencing used blood. Receptors were obtained from a woman in her 70s in good health. Both conserved end residues are part of each CDR3. The order of the fields is CDR3 DNA, CDR3 protein, CDR3 length, clone size, J gene, V gene, D gene. D genes are given only for firm matches. Some rows have no size entry. The others give once, few or many, or a class for an expanded clone.

TGCGCCAGCAGCCAAACTATAGCGGGAGGGCGAGGAGAGACCCAGTACTTC,CASSQTIAGGRGETQYF,17,NA,TRBJ2-5,TRBV4-3,TRBD2
TGTGCCAGCAGCTTAGCTATTCTAGCGGGGGCCCGCACAGATACGCAGTATTTT,CASSLAILAGARTDTQYF,18,NA,TRBJ2-3,TRBV7-9,TRBD2
TGCAGTGCTAGTAGAAGGGGAATTGGGGAAACTAATGAAAAACTGTTTTTT,CSASRRGIGETNEKLFF,17,NA,TRBJ1-4,TRBV20-1,NA
TGTGCCAGCAGCTTAGCTCGGGGTTCCGGAGGGGAGCAGTACTTC,CASSLARGSGGEQYF,15,NA,TRBJ2-5,TRBV7-2,NA
TGCAGCGGCAGGGGTTGGCAAGAGACCCAGTACTTC,CSGRGWQETQYF,12,few,TRBJ2-5,TRBV29-1,NA
TGTGCCAGCAGCAACTCCAGGGCGGGAATCTCTGGAAACACCATATATTTT,CASSNSRAGISGNTIYF,17,few,TRBJ1-3,TRBV21-1,NA
TGCAGCGCTGGGTTAGGGGGCGATGAGCAGTTCTTC,CSAGLGGDEQFF,12,NA,TRBJ2-1,TRBV29-1,TRBD1
TGTGCCAGCAGTCCCGCCGTCTCCTACGAGCAGTACTTC,CASSPAVSYEQYF,13,few,TRBJ2-7,TRBV27,NA
TGCGCCAGCAGCTTGTTCCCGCTACCAACTAATGAAAAACTGTTTTTT,CASSLFPLPTNEKLFF,16,few,TRBJ1-4,TRBV5-1,NA
TGTGTCGGAAGGGACCTCCATGGCCACACCTTC,CVGRDLHGHTF,11,few,TRBJ1-2,TRBV2,NA
TGTGCCAGCAGCTTAGCTTACAGGAACACCGGGGAGCTGTTTTTT,CASSLAYRNTGELFF,15,NA,TRBJ2-2,TRBV7-2,NA
TGTGCCAGCAGCCCGGGCCGAAACCTCCAAGAGACCCAGTACTTC,CASSPGRNLQETQYF,15,few,TRBJ2-5,TRBV12-3/TRBV12-4,NA
TGTGCCTCTAATGATGGCTACACCTTC,CASNDGYTF,9,few,TRBJ1-2,TRBV30,NA
TGTGCCAGCAGCCAAGATCGTCAGTCCTATGGCTACACCTTC,CASSQDRQSYGYTF,14,few,TRBJ1-2,TRBV3-1,NA
TGCGCCAGCGGCCAAGTTGGTAATGAGCAGTTCTTC,CASGQVGNEQFF,12,few,TRBJ2-1,TRBV4-3,NA
TGTGCCAGCAGCCGGGACGGTAGCAATCAGCCCCAGCATTTT,CASSRDGSNQPQHF,14,NA,TRBJ1-5,TRBV5-1,NA
TGTGCCAGCCGAAGGGGACAGGGCTTTAACTATGGCTACACCTTC,CASRRGQGFNYGYTF,15,few,TRBJ1-2,TRBV12-3/TRBV12-4,TRBD1
TGTGCCAGCAGGCCTCTGGACCGAACTGAGCAGTACTTC,CASRPLDRTEQYF,13,NA,TRBJ2-7,TRBV9,NA
TGTGCCAGCTCACCCACAGGGATGCGCTACACCTTC,CASSPTGMRYTF,12,NA,TRBJ1-2,TRBV18,NA
TGTGCCAGCAGTGGCGGACGGACCTCGAGGACTGAAGCTTTCTTT,CASSGGRTSRTEAFF,15,NA,TRBJ1-1,TRBV2,NA
TGTGCCAGCAGTGAACAGGGGACCGTAGGATCTGGGGCCAACGTCCTGACTTTC,CASSEQGTVGSGANVLTF,18,NA,TRBJ2-6,TRBV2,NA
TGTGCCAGCAGCTTAAGGGGTCCAGGGGGGAGGGAACCCCAGCATTTT,CASSLRGPGGREPQHF,16,NA,TRBJ1-5,TRBV7-2,TRBD1
TGCGCCAGCAGCCAAGCGGGGTTCTACGAGCAGTACTTC,CASSQAGFYEQYF,13,many,TRBJ2-7,TRBV4-3,NA
TGTGCCAGCAGCTTATACCCTGGGACTGAAGCTTTCTTT,CASSLYPGTEAFF,13,NA,TRBJ1-1,TRBV7-2,NA
TGTGCCAGCAGTTCGGGGGCCGGGGACACTGAAGCTTTCTTT,CASSSGAGDTEAFF,14,few,TRBJ1-1,TRBV6-6,NA
TGCAGTGCCAGTTTAGGGGGTAATGAAAAACTGTTTTTT,CSASLGGNEKLFF,13,few,TRBJ1-4,TRBV20-1,NA
TGTGCCAGCAGCTCCATGACAGGGGCGGAGACCCAGTACTTC,CASSSMTGAETQYF,14,few,TRBJ2-5,TRBV7-9,TRBD1
TGTGCCAGCAGCTTGGACCCTAGCGGGGGCGCAGGTAACAATGAGCAGTTCTTC,CASSLDPSGGAGNNEQFF,18,few,TRBJ2-1,TRBV5-4,TRBD2
TGCGCCAGCAGCCAAGATAGGTCTTCAGGGGCTTTCTTT,CASSQDRSSGAFF,13,NA,TRBJ1-1,TRBV4-3,NA
TGCGCCAGCAGCTTACAGGGGGGCCGATTGGAGACCCAGTACTTC,CASSLQGGRLETQYF,15,few,TRBJ2-5,TRBV5-1,TRBD1
TGCAGTGCTATTTTGATCGGGGGCGCCGAAAAGACCGGGGAGCTGTTTTTT,CSAILIGGAEKTGELFF,17,NA,TRBJ2-2,TRBV20-1,NA
TGTGCCAGTACTCCTAGCGGGAGCACCTACAATGAGCAGTTCTTC,CASTPSGSTYNEQFF,15,NA,TRBJ2-1,TRBV19,TRBD2
TGTGCCAGCAGCTCATTGGGGGTACCAGGGCCCAGACCCGTCAATGAAAAACTGTTTTTT,CASSSLGVPGPRPVNEKLFF,20,NA,TRBJ1-4,TRBV13,NA
TGTGCCAGCAGACAGGGAAAGGCCACTGAAGCTTTCTTT,CASRQGKATEAFF,13,NA,TRBJ1-1,TRBV6-5,NA
TGCGCCAGCAGCCAGAGGGGTGGACAGTTTCAAAACTATGGCTACACCTTC,CASSQRGGQFQNYGYTF,17,NA,TRBJ1-2,TRBV4-3,NA
TGTGCCAGCATGTACCCAGGGGCTGGAAACACCATATATTTT,CASMYPGAGNTIYF,14,NA,TRBJ1-3,TRBV6-6,NA
TGTGCCAGCAGTTTAGCGGGGGGGCGTCATGATACGCAGTATTTT,CASSLAGGRHDTQYF,15,NA,TRBJ2-3,TRBV6-2/TRBV6-3,TRBD2
TGTGCCAGCACACCCGGGACAGCGAACACCGGGGAGCTGTTTTTT,CASTPGTANTGELFF,15,few,TRBJ2-2,TRBV11-3,TRBD1
TGTGCCAGCAGTACTGTAGGGGGAAACACAGATACGCAGTATTTT,CASSTVGGNTDTQYF,15,NA,TRBJ2-3,TRBV25-1,NA
TGTGCCAGCAGCCAAGTTCCCAGGGCAGCCTATGGCTACACCTTC,CASSQVPRAAYGYTF,15,few,TRBJ1-2,TRBV3-1,NA
TGTGCCAGCAGCTTTCTTTTCACAGGGACTGAAGCTTTCTTT,CASSFLFTGTEAFF,14,few,TRBJ1-1,TRBV7-2,NA
TGCGCCAGCAGCCGGGACAGGGACTATGGCTACACCTTC,CASSRDRDYGYTF,13,many,TRBJ1-2,TRBV6-5,TRBD1
TGTGCCAGCAGCGCCGCCGGGACAGGGAGTGGAAACACCATATATTTT,CASSAAGTGSGNTIYF,16,few,TRBJ1-3,TRBV7-2,TRBD1
TGTGCCAGAGAATTGGGGAACTATGGCTACACCTTC,CARELGNYGYTF,12,few,TRBJ1-2,TRBV5-8,NA
TGTGCCAGCAGTTACCTAGTAGGGTTCAATCAGCCCCAGCATTTT,CASSYLVGFNQPQHF,15,NA,TRBJ1-5,TRBV6-2/TRBV6-3,NA
TGTGCCAGCAAAAAGACAGGGGGCGAAAAACTGTTTTTT,CASKKTGGEKLFF,13,few,TRBJ1-4,TRBV25-1,TRBD1
TGTGCCAGCAGCTTATCCGCCCCTGGCCAAGAGACCCAGTACTTC,CASSLSAPGQETQYF,15,few,TRBJ2-5,TRBV11-2,NA
TGTGCCAGCAGCCTCGGGACTAGCGGGGAGAGCCTTCTGGAGACCCAGTACTTC,CASSLGTSGESLLETQYF,18,many,TRBJ2-5,TRBV4-2,TRBD2
TGTGCCAGCAGCTCAAGACAGGGCAGTTACAATGAGCAGTTCTTC,CASSSRQGSYNEQFF,15,few,TRBJ2-1,TRBV7-9,TRBD1
TGTGCCAGCAGTCACAACCGACTAGCGGGGGGCCAAGAGACCCAGTACTTC,CASSHNRLAGGQETQYF,17,NA,TRBJ2-5,TRBV2,TRBD2
TGCAGTGCCGGGGGGACAGACCTCTACGAGCAGTACTTC,CSAGGTDLYEQYF,13,NA,TRBJ2-7,TRBV20-1,NA
TGTGCCACCAGTGATTTGAGGAGGGACAATGAGCAGTTCTTC,CATSDLRRDNEQFF,14,few,TRBJ2-1,TRBV24-1,NA
TGTGCCAGCAGCTATTCAGAGGACTATGGCTACACCTTC,CASSYSEDYGYTF,13,few,TRBJ1-2,TRBV7-6,NA
TGTGCCAGCAGAACCCAAGGACACGTCGGAGAAGCTTTCTTT,CASRTQGHVGEAFF,14,NA,TRBJ1-1,TRBV7-2,NA
TGTGCCAGCAGCCGGGACAGGGTATCCCTGAACACTGAAGCTTTCTTT,CASSRDRVSLNTEAFF,16,few,TRBJ1-1,TRBV5-6,TRBD1
TGTGCCAGCAGTGAATTGACAAAAGAGACCCAGTACTTC,CASSELTKETQYF,13,NA,TRBJ2-5,TRBV2,NA
TGTGCCATCAGTGAGTCTCCTAGCGGGGTCCAAGAGACCCAGTACTTC,CAISESPSGVQETQYF,16,many,TRBJ2-5,TRBV10-3,TRBD2
TGTGCCAGCAGCCAAGATCGTTTGGGGGAAAAACTGTTTTTT,CASSQDRLGEKLFF,14,NA,TRBJ1-4,TRBV3-1,NA
TGTGCCAGCAGTCCCGCGGGGAGTTTAGAGACCCAGTACTTC,CASSPAGSLETQYF,14,few,TRBJ2-5,TRBV12-3/TRBV12-4,NA
TGTGCCAGCAGGGGATGGTCCGTGATCGGTCAGCCCCAGCATTTT,CASRGWSVIGQPQHF,15,NA,TRBJ1-5,TRBV6-1,NA